These T cell receptor beta chains were read from a single sample in a study of blood T cell repertoires in COVID-19. Profiled with immunoSEQ multiplex PCR; TCRdb holds only in-frame clones, not every one. The sample shows 150,000 to 200,000 clones, around 79% of them seen only once. The sample taken for sequencing was peripheral blood. Receptor source: a man aged 60-69 years with active or convalescent COVID-19. Each CDR3 is given with its conserved first and last residue. The order of the fields is CDR3 length, clone size, D gene, J gene, V gene, CDR3 protein, CDR3 DNA. D genes are given only for firm matches. Only part of the rows carry a size: once, few, many, or a class if the clone is expanded.

cdr3_length: 13; clone_size: NA; d_call: NA; j_call: TRBJ2-1; v_call: TRBV9; cdr3_aa: CASSVGHYNEQFF; cdr3_nt: TGTGCCAGCAGCGTGGGCCATTACAATGAGCAGTTCTTC
cdr3_length: 15; clone_size: NA; d_call: TRBD2; j_call: TRBJ2-7; v_call: TRBV30; cdr3_aa: CAWTVWLAVSYEQYF; cdr3_nt: TGTGCCTGGACCGTGTGGCTAGCGGTCTCCTACGAGCAGTACTTC
cdr3_length: 13; clone_size: NA; d_call: NA; j_call: TRBJ2-5; v_call: TRBV2; cdr3_aa: CASSERQRETQYF; cdr3_nt: TGTGCCAGCAGTGAAAGACAACGGGAGACCCAGTACTTC
cdr3_length: 13; clone_size: NA; d_call: NA; j_call: TRBJ2-1; v_call: TRBV2; cdr3_aa: CASSVNSYNEQFF; cdr3_nt: TGTGCCAGCAGTGTAAACTCCTACAATGAGCAGTTCTTC
cdr3_length: 20; clone_size: NA; d_call: TRBD2; j_call: TRBJ2-1; v_call: TRBV10-3; cdr3_aa: CAISTSGGTSGAYTYNEQFF; cdr3_nt: TGTGCCATCAGTACGAGCGGGGGGACTAGCGGAGCCTACACCTACAATGAGCAGTTCTTC
cdr3_length: 15; clone_size: NA; d_call: NA; j_call: TRBJ2-1; v_call: TRBV11-2; cdr3_aa: CASSFMVHSYNEQFF; cdr3_nt: TGTGCCAGCAGCTTTATGGTACACTCCTACAATGAGCAGTTCTTC
cdr3_length: 15; clone_size: NA; d_call: TRBD2; j_call: TRBJ2-3; v_call: TRBV5-1; cdr3_aa: CASSSAGPSTDTQYF; cdr3_nt: TGCGCCAGCAGCTCAGCGGGACCTAGCACAGATACGCAGTATTTT
cdr3_length: 13; clone_size: NA; d_call: NA; j_call: TRBJ1-1; v_call: TRBV5-5; cdr3_aa: CASSLHRSTEAFF; cdr3_nt: TGTGCCAGCAGCTTACATCGAAGCACTGAAGCTTTCTTT
cdr3_length: 13; clone_size: NA; d_call: NA; j_call: TRBJ2-6; v_call: TRBV2; cdr3_aa: CASDYSGANVLTF; cdr3_nt: TGTGCCAGTGACTACTCTGGGGCCAACGTCCTGACTTTC
cdr3_length: 14; clone_size: few; d_call: NA; j_call: TRBJ1-5; v_call: TRBV9; cdr3_aa: CASSPGLLNQPQHF; cdr3_nt: TGTGCCAGCAGCCCGGGACTCCTCAATCAGCCCCAGCATTTT
cdr3_length: 15; clone_size: NA; d_call: NA; j_call: TRBJ2-7; v_call: TRBV7-2; cdr3_aa: CASSLESVSSYEQYF; cdr3_nt: TGTGCCAGCAGCTTAGAAAGCGTTAGCTCCTACGAGCAGTACTTC
cdr3_length: 16; clone_size: NA; d_call: NA; j_call: TRBJ2-7; v_call: TRBV7-8; cdr3_aa: CASSLSLGRRSYEQYF; cdr3_nt: TGTGCCAGCAGCTTAAGTCTGGGCAGACGCTCCTACGAGCAGTACTTC
cdr3_length: 12; clone_size: few; d_call: TRBD1; j_call: TRBJ1-2; v_call: TRBV28; cdr3_aa: CASNRQGYGYTF; cdr3_nt: TGTGCCAGCAATCGACAGGGGTATGGCTACACCTTC
cdr3_length: 13; clone_size: NA; d_call: NA; j_call: TRBJ2-1; v_call: TRBV9; cdr3_aa: CASSPGGGNEQFF; cdr3_nt: TGTGCCAGCAGCCCCGGAGGTGGAAATGAGCAGTTCTTC
cdr3_length: 15; clone_size: NA; d_call: TRBD2; j_call: TRBJ2-1; v_call: TRBV19; cdr3_aa: CASSGGGGRADEQFF; cdr3_nt: TGTGCCAGTAGCGGGGGTGGCGGGAGGGCCGATGAGCAGTTCTTC
cdr3_length: 16; clone_size: NA; d_call: TRBD1; j_call: TRBJ1-2; v_call: TRBV4-2; cdr3_aa: CASSHGSTGTNYGYTF; cdr3_nt: TGTGCCAGCAGCCACGGGTCGACAGGGACTAACTATGGCTACACCTTC
cdr3_length: 15; clone_size: NA; d_call: NA; j_call: TRBJ2-7; v_call: TRBV4-1; cdr3_aa: CASSQAPSSADEQYF; cdr3_nt: TGCGCCAGCAGCCAAGCCCCGAGTAGCGCAGACGAGCAGTACTTC
cdr3_length: 16; clone_size: once; d_call: NA; j_call: TRBJ2-1; v_call: TRBV19; cdr3_aa: CASSIFAGNTYNEQFF; cdr3_nt: TGTGCCAGTAGTATTTTTGCGGGAAACACCTACAATGAGCAGTTCTTC
cdr3_length: 14; clone_size: few; d_call: TRBD1; j_call: TRBJ1-2; v_call: TRBV28; cdr3_aa: CASRETGPIGGYTF; cdr3_nt: TGTGCCAGCAGGGAGACAGGGCCTATAGGTGGCTACACCTTC
cdr3_length: 15; clone_size: NA; d_call: TRBD1; j_call: TRBJ2-7; v_call: TRBV7-2; cdr3_aa: CASSAPGQGTYEQYF; cdr3_nt: TGTGCCAGCAGCGCCCCGGGACAGGGCACCTACGAGCAGTACTTC
cdr3_length: 16; clone_size: NA; d_call: TRBD1; j_call: TRBJ2-7; v_call: TRBV28; cdr3_aa: CASSLYTGTAAYEQYF; cdr3_nt: TGTGCCAGCAGTTTATACACCGGGACAGCGGCCTACGAGCAGTACTTC
cdr3_length: 15; clone_size: NA; d_call: TRBD1; j_call: TRBJ1-2; v_call: TRBV28; cdr3_aa: CASSSLTGETYGYTF; cdr3_nt: TGTGCCAGCAGTTCCCTAACAGGGGAGACCTATGGCTACACCTTC
cdr3_length: 15; clone_size: NA; d_call: TRBD2; j_call: TRBJ2-7; v_call: TRBV4-3; cdr3_aa: CASSQDPLAVYEQYF; cdr3_nt: TGCGCCAGCAGCCAAGATCCCCTAGCGGTCTACGAGCAGTACTTC
cdr3_length: 15; clone_size: once; d_call: NA; j_call: TRBJ2-3; v_call: TRBV15; cdr3_aa: CATDQDRRQQDTQYF; cdr3_nt: TGTGCCACCGATCAAGACAGGCGTCAACAGGATACGCAGTATTTT
cdr3_length: 15; clone_size: NA; d_call: NA; j_call: TRBJ1-5; v_call: TRBV6-5; cdr3_aa: CASSPEADSNQPQHF; cdr3_nt: TGTGCCAGCAGTCCTGAGGCCGATAGCAATCAGCCCCAGCATTTT
cdr3_length: 14; clone_size: NA; d_call: NA; j_call: TRBJ1-3; v_call: TRBV6-2/TRBV6-3; cdr3_aa: CASSYRGSGNTIYF; cdr3_nt: TGTGCCAGCAGTTATCGGGGCTCTGGAAACACCATATATTTT
cdr3_length: 16; clone_size: NA; d_call: NA; j_call: TRBJ1-3; v_call: TRBV7-2; cdr3_aa: CASSSNRVHSGNTIYF; cdr3_nt: TGTGCCAGCAGCAGCAACAGGGTCCACTCTGGAAACACCATATATTTT
cdr3_length: 15; clone_size: NA; d_call: NA; j_call: TRBJ1-1; v_call: TRBV7-2; cdr3_aa: CASSLDPGMNTEAFF; cdr3_nt: TGTGCCAGCAGCTTAGACCCAGGCATGAACACTGAAGCTTTCTTT
cdr3_length: 18; clone_size: NA; d_call: NA; j_call: TRBJ2-5; v_call: TRBV1; cdr3_aa: CTSSPTPGQGIGTETQYF; cdr3_nt: TGCACCAGCAGTCCTACACCGGGACAGGGGATCGGTACGGAGACCCAGTACTTC
cdr3_length: 15; clone_size: NA; d_call: TRBD2; j_call: TRBJ2-7; v_call: TRBV19; cdr3_aa: CASSITSGSNAEQYF; cdr3_nt: TGTGCCAGTAGTATAACTAGCGGGAGTAATGCCGAGCAGTACTTC
cdr3_length: 14; clone_size: once; d_call: NA; j_call: TRBJ1-5; v_call: TRBV24-1; cdr3_aa: CATSDLGVAQPQHF; cdr3_nt: TGTGCCACCAGTGATTTAGGGGTGGCTCAGCCCCAGCATTTT
cdr3_length: 15; clone_size: once; d_call: TRBD1; j_call: TRBJ1-3; v_call: TRBV7-2; cdr3_aa: CASSPQTGSGNTIYF; cdr3_nt: TGTGCCAGCAGCCCCCAGACAGGGTCCGGAAACACCATATATTTT
cdr3_length: 13; clone_size: NA; d_call: NA; j_call: TRBJ1-2; v_call: TRBV3-1/TRBV3-2; cdr3_aa: CASSFQTNYGYTF; cdr3_nt: TGTGCCAGCAGCTTCCAAACTAACTATGGCTACACCTTC
cdr3_length: 16; clone_size: once; d_call: TRBD2; j_call: TRBJ2-2; v_call: TRBV28; cdr3_aa: CASSPLTSGATGELFF; cdr3_nt: TGTGCCAGCTCTCCACTCACTAGCGGGGCCACCGGGGAGCTGTTTTTT
cdr3_length: 15; clone_size: NA; d_call: TRBD1; j_call: TRBJ2-5; v_call: TRBV5-4; cdr3_aa: CASSLRDRAAQTQYF; cdr3_nt: TGTGCCAGCAGCTTGAGGGACAGGGCCGCCCAGACCCAGTACTTC
cdr3_length: 13; clone_size: NA; d_call: TRBD2; j_call: TRBJ2-7; v_call: TRBV5-6; cdr3_aa: CASSRALADEQYF; cdr3_nt: TGTGCCAGCAGCCGTGCGCTAGCGGACGAGCAGTACTTC
cdr3_length: 16; clone_size: NA; d_call: TRBD1; j_call: TRBJ2-3; v_call: TRBV9; cdr3_aa: CASSLQGGGRTDTQYF; cdr3_nt: TGTGCCAGCAGCTTACAGGGGGGAGGTCGCACAGATACGCAGTATTTT
cdr3_length: 13; clone_size: NA; d_call: NA; j_call: TRBJ1-1; v_call: TRBV5-1; cdr3_aa: CASSSQGYTEAFF; cdr3_nt: TGCGCCAGCAGCTCCCAGGGTTACACTGAAGCTTTCTTT
cdr3_length: 13; clone_size: NA; d_call: TRBD1; j_call: TRBJ1-2; v_call: TRBV29-1; cdr3_aa: CSVGDSNNYGYTF; cdr3_nt: TGCAGCGTTGGGGACAGTAATAACTATGGCTACACCTTC
cdr3_length: 19; clone_size: NA; d_call: NA; j_call: TRBJ2-3; v_call: TRBV14; cdr3_aa: CASSQVYGGRVAGTDTQYF; cdr3_nt: TGTGCCAGCAGCCAAGTTTACGGGGGGCGAGTTGCGGGCACAGATACGCAGTATTTT
cdr3_length: 15; clone_size: NA; d_call: NA; j_call: TRBJ2-1; v_call: TRBV11-1; cdr3_aa: CASSLTSEIFIEQFF; cdr3_nt: TGTGCCAGCAGCTTGACTAGTGAGATATTTATTGAGCAGTTCTTC
cdr3_length: 17; clone_size: NA; d_call: TRBD2; j_call: TRBJ2-1; v_call: TRBV25-1; cdr3_aa: CASTQRGGPSSYNEQFF; cdr3_nt: TGTGCCAGCACCCAACGGGGGGGGCCTAGCTCCTACAATGAGCAGTTCTTC
cdr3_length: 13; clone_size: NA; d_call: NA; j_call: TRBJ2-7; v_call: TRBV30; cdr3_aa: CAWTADRTYEQYF; cdr3_nt: TGTGCCTGGACCGCCGACAGGACCTACGAGCAGTACTTC
cdr3_length: 18; clone_size: NA; d_call: TRBD2; j_call: TRBJ2-3; v_call: TRBV19; cdr3_aa: CASSIDPLLAGGTDTQYF; cdr3_nt: TGTGCCAGTAGTATAGATCCCCTCCTAGCGGGAGGCACAGATACGCAGTATTTT
cdr3_length: 14; clone_size: NA; d_call: NA; j_call: TRBJ1-1; v_call: TRBV3-1/TRBV3-2; cdr3_aa: CASSQREGATEAFF; cdr3_nt: TGTGCCAGCAGCCAGCGAGAAGGGGCAACTGAAGCTTTCTTT
cdr3_length: 15; clone_size: few; d_call: TRBD2; j_call: TRBJ2-3; v_call: TRBV19; cdr3_aa: CASSRLAGRVDTQYF; cdr3_nt: TGTGCCAGTAGCCGACTAGCGGGGAGGGTAGATACGCAGTATTTT
cdr3_length: 11; clone_size: NA; d_call: NA; j_call: TRBJ2-3; v_call: TRBV19; cdr3_aa: CASSTGIAQYF; cdr3_nt: TGTGCCAGTAGTACGGGGATAGCGCAGTATTTT
cdr3_length: 13; clone_size: NA; d_call: NA; j_call: TRBJ1-5; v_call: TRBV7-9; cdr3_aa: CASSLNPNQPQHF; cdr3_nt: TGTGCCAGCAGCCTAAACCCCAATCAGCCCCAGCATTTT
cdr3_length: 16; clone_size: NA; d_call: NA; j_call: TRBJ1-3; v_call: TRBV5-8; cdr3_aa: CASSRLKIISGNTIYF; cdr3_nt: TGTGCCAGCAGCCGACTGAAAATCATCTCTGGAAACACCATATATTTT
cdr3_length: 14; clone_size: NA; d_call: NA; j_call: TRBJ1-1; v_call: TRBV4-2; cdr3_aa: CASSPLGRDTEAFF; cdr3_nt: TGTGCCAGCAGCCCGTTAGGCAGGGACACTGAAGCTTTCTTT
cdr3_length: 15; clone_size: NA; d_call: TRBD2; j_call: TRBJ2-3; v_call: TRBV6-6; cdr3_aa: CASSYPSGSTDTQYF; cdr3_nt: TGTGCCAGCAGTTACCCTAGCGGGAGCACAGATACGCAGTATTTT
cdr3_length: 15; clone_size: NA; d_call: NA; j_call: TRBJ1-5; v_call: TRBV4-3; cdr3_aa: CASSQDLGLGGSQHF; cdr3_nt: TGCGCCAGCAGCCAAGATTTAGGCCTCGGGGGGTCCCAGCATTTT
cdr3_length: 15; clone_size: NA; d_call: TRBD2; j_call: TRBJ2-1; v_call: TRBV5-1; cdr3_aa: CASSSLAGVVNEQFF; cdr3_nt: TGCGCCAGCAGCTCCCTAGCGGGAGTGGTCAATGAGCAGTTCTTC
cdr3_length: 15; clone_size: NA; d_call: NA; j_call: TRBJ2-5; v_call: TRBV6-6; cdr3_aa: CASSYSPGDQETQYF; cdr3_nt: TGTGCCAGCAGTTACTCGCCGGGGGACCAAGAGACCCAGTACTTC